The 26 T cell receptor beta chains below all came from one sample that was sequenced in a study of radiotherapy plus CTLA-4 blockade in lung cancer. Sequenced by immunoSEQ multiplex PCR; TCRdb stores in-frame clones only, minus some. The sample lists around 65,000 clones, around 77% seen once, with under 5% in the top ten. The material sequenced was peripheral blood, taken from a patient treated with radiotherapy plus ipilimumab. The source is a human donor with non-small cell lung cancer who had a complete response to radiotherapy plus ipilimumab.

This clone was found a few times. This chain connects TRBV7-9 to TRBJ2-5; no firm D call. Germline V gives CDR1 SEHNR, CDR2 FQNEAQ (reference sequence). This CDR3 contains 11 residues. The V end lost 5 bases, the J end lost 5 bases, and 6 bases lay between the germline ends. DNA of the CDR3: TGTGCCAGCAGCCCATTTGAGACCCAGTACTTC. Its protein product is CASSPFETQYF.

The chain is built from TRBV18 and TRBJ1-4, with D hard to call. There are 15 residues in the CDR3. The germline V and J ends were trimmed by 1 base and 5 bases, with 11 bases remaining between them. CDR1 is KGHSH, CDR2 LQKENI, per germline. CDR3 amino acids: CASSPQPEGNEKLFF. CDR3 bases: TGTGCCAGCTCACCACAGCCGGAAGGAAATGAAAAACTGTTTTTT.

The chain carries TRBV7-9 and TRBJ1-6; D is unresolved. The CDR3 extends over 14 amino acids. Germline CDR1 and CDR2: SEHNR and FQNEAQ (reference sequence). The V end was cut by 3 bases, the J end by 9 bases, with 12 bases between. The CDR3 region has the DNA TGTGCCAGCAGCTTTGAGGGTTGGGTTTCACCCCTCCACTTT. Translated, it gives CASSFEGWVSPLHF. The complete variable domain, with remaining parts taken from reference TRBV7-9 and TRBJ1-6, reads DTGVSQNPRHKITKRGQNVTFRCDPISEHNRLYWYRQTLGQGPEFLTYFQNEAQLEKSRLLSDRFSAERPKGSFSTLEIQRTEQGDSAMYLCASSFEGWVSPLHFGNGTRLTVT.

This clone was seen many times. The chain recombines TRBV7-2 with TRBJ2-7; D gene unclear. V was shortened by 5 bases and J by 3 bases, with 17 bases between the two germline ends. Looked up from germline, CDR1 is SGHTA and CDR2 is FQGNSA. CDR3 length: 15 residues. CDR3 residues: CASSVAPGRIYEQYF. In DNA form, the CDR3 reads TGTGCCAGCAGCGTGGCCCCGGGTCGTATCTACGAGCAGTACTTC.

The rearrangement links TRBV2 to TRBJ2-5, with D uncertain. Trimming took off 3 bases at V and 5 bases at J, with 4 bases between the two ends. The CDR3 is made up of 11 amino acids. Germline V lookup: CDR1 SNHLY, CDR2 FYNNEI. In nucleotides, the CDR3 is TGTGCCAGCAGTGAGGAGGAGACCCAGTACTTC. Its translation: CASSEEETQYF.

This clone was picked up a small number of times. The rearrangement uses TRBV19 and TRBJ1-2; D may be TRBD1 (5 bases). V lost 10 bases, J lost 4 bases, and 16 bases lay in between. This CDR3 spans 13 amino acids. Germline-derived CDR1 and CDR2 are LNHDA and SQIVND (reference sequence). In nucleotides, the CDR3 is TGTGCCACTCACAGGAGCTCATTCTATGGCTACACCTTC. Translation: CATHRSSFYGYTF.

The chain is built from TRBV27 and TRBJ2-1; D uncertain. Trimming removed 4 bases from V and 5 bases from J, with 12 bases in between. CDR1 is MNHEY and CDR2 is SMNVEV in the germline V gene (reference sequence). The CDR3 contains 14 residues. Written as DNA, the CDR3 is TGTGCCAGCAGTTCTCAGAGACTGAACAATGAGCAGTTCTTC. Translation gives CASSSQRLNNEQFF.

The V gene is TRBV27, the J gene TRBJ1-2; 7 bases agree with TRBD1. The CDR3 is made up of 14 amino acids. The V segment lost 6 bases and the J segment 8 bases; nucleotides outside the gene matches: 12. Germline lookup yields CDR1 MNHEY and CDR2 SMNVEV (reference sequence). The CDR3 region has the DNA TGTGCCAGCAGACCTCCGGACAGGATGGGGGGCTACACCTTC. Its translation: CASRPPDRMGGYTF.

V gene TRBV7-2 combines with J gene TRBJ2-1; 7 bases map to TRBD1. J gave up 6 bases and V 3 bases, and 2 bases lay outside the gene matches. The CDR3 runs to 13 residues. Per germline, CDR1 SGHTA and CDR2 FQGNSA. In DNA, the CDR3 is TGTGCCAGCAGCTTCGACAGGGTCAATGAGCAGTTCTTC. This codes for CASSFDRVNEQFF.

The rearrangement joins TRBV28 to TRBJ1-1; D is perhaps TRBD1 (6 bases). The germline gives CDR1 MDHEN, CDR2 SYDVKM. Trimming took 3 bases from V and 8 from J, leaving 10 bases between them. This CDR3 has 12 amino acids. The CDR3 is CASSFQGTEAFF. The CDR3 DNA reads TGTGCCAGCAGTTTCCAGGGGACCGAAGCTTTCTTT.

This chain links TRBV5-6 with TRBJ1-3, with a tentative D call TRBD1 (5 bases). Trimming shortened V by 3 bases and J by 7 bases, and 17 bases separated the two germline ends. Germline CDR1 and CDR2: SGHDT and YYEEEE. The CDR3 is 15 residues long. Here the CDR3 DNA reads TGTGCCAGCAGCTCCGCCCGGGGTTACAGGAACACCATATATTTT. This codes for CASSSARGYRNTIYF.

V gene TRBV30 combines with J gene TRBJ2-7; D is undetermined. The V end was cut by 0 bases, the J end by 2 bases, with 11 bases between. From germline, CDR1 is GTSNPN and CDR2 SVGIG (reference sequence). This CDR3 contains 14 residues. CDR3 sequence reads: CAWSVRLPPYEQYF. CDR3 in DNA: TGTGCCTGGAGTGTACGCTTACCCCCCTACGAGCAGTACTTC.

A single count supports this clone. This chain joins TRBV18 and TRBJ2-3; TRBD1 agrees at 8 bases. This CDR3 has 14 amino acids. Trimming cost V 3 bases and J 4 bases; bases outside gene matches: 3. The germline CDR1 and CDR2 sequences are KGHSH and LQKENI. The CDR3 sequence is CASSPGQGADTQYF. The CDR3 coding sequence is TGTGCCAGCTCACCTGGACAGGGCGCAGATACGCAGTATTTT. Full variable domain (outside the CDR3, taken from reference TRBV18 and TRBJ2-3): NAGVMQNPRHLVRRRGQEARLRCSPMKGHSHVYWYRQLPEEGLKFMVYLQKENIIDESGMPKERFSAEFPKEGPSILRIQQVVRGDSAAYFCASSPGQGADTQYFGPGTRLTVL.

V usage is TRBV6-5 and J usage is TRBJ2-7; D unclear. V lost 6 bases, J lost 7 bases, and 16 bases lay in between. This CDR3 has 13 residues. Germline assignment: CDR1 MNHEY and CDR2 SVGAGI. CDR3 protein: CASRSMTWGEQYF. The CDR3 nucleotides read TGTGCCAGCAGGAGTATGACTTGGGGAGAGCAGTACTTC.

The V gene is TRBV18, the J gene TRBJ1-2; D is unresolved. Per germline, CDR1 KGHSH and CDR2 LQKENI. This CDR3 region has 16 residues. Deletions cut 0 bases from V and 2 bases from J, with 13 bases between. The CDR3 here is CASSPPETGTNYGYTF. In DNA, the CDR3 is TGTGCCAGCTCACCACCGGAGACGGGAACGAACTATGGCTACACCTTC. The complete variable domain, with remaining parts taken from reference TRBV18 and TRBJ1-2, reads NAGVMQNPRHLVRRRGQEARLRCSPMKGHSHVYWYRQLPEEGLKFMVYLQKENIIDESGMPKERFSAEFPKEGPSILRIQQVVRGDSAAYFCASSPPETGTNYGYTFGSGTRLTVV.

CDR3 region: CASSLQAGVAGELFF. CDR3 DNA sequence: TGCGCCAGCAGCTTGCAGGCGGGAGTAGCCGGGGAGCTGTTTTTT. V and J are TRBV5-1 and TRBJ2-2, with TRBD2 matching over 7 bases. This CDR3 is built from 15 residues. Germline lookup yields CDR1 SGHRS and CDR2 YFSETQ. V lost 1 base, J lost 6 bases, and 6 bases stayed unmatched.

This clone was counted only a few times. A read error may account for a junction end that differs from germline. In DNA, the CDR3 is TGTGCCAGCAATGAAAACAGGGCCGGAAACACCATATATTTT. Its translation: CASNENRAGNTIYF. The rearrangement links TRBV6-1 to TRBJ1-3; D is perhaps TRBD1 (6 bases). The CDR3 contains 14 residues. Germline values: CDR1 MNHNS, CDR2 SASEGT.

The chain links TRBV9 to TRBJ2-6; unclear D gene. The V gene's germline CDR1 is SGDLS and CDR2 YYNGEE. CDR3 size: 14 residues. V was trimmed by 7 bases and J by 0 bases, leaving 8 bases between them. CDR3 residues: CASSALSGANVLTF. Here the CDR3 DNA reads TGTGCCAGCTCGGCCCTCTCTGGGGCCAACGTCCTGACTTTC.

The rearrangement joins TRBV27 to TRBJ2-3; D gene uncertain. Germline assignment: CDR1 MNHEY and CDR2 SMNVEV (reference sequence). The CDR3 spans 17 residues. The V and J ends lost 4 bases and 3 bases respectively, with 20 bases between them. CDR3 nucleotides: TGTGCCAGCAGTTCCACTTTCGCGGAGATAGGGACAGATACGCAGTATTTT. Amino acids: CASSSTFAEIGTDTQYF.

The genes are TRBV27 and TRBJ1-2; TRBD1 matches at 8 bases. Germline lookup yields CDR1 MNHEY and CDR2 SMNVEV (reference sequence). There are 15 residues in the CDR3. Unmatched junction bases numbered 3, after V lost 2 bases and J lost 1 base. The chain's CDR3 is CASSLQGALNYGYTF. The CDR3 nucleotides are TGTGCCAGCAGTTTACAGGGGGCCCTTAACTATGGCTACACCTTC.

V is TRBV5-6 and J is TRBJ1-2; 7 bases agree with TRBD1. The junction had 13 bases not matched to a gene; V was cut back by 4 bases and J by 4 bases. Germline V gene data show CDR1 as SGHDT and CDR2 as YYEEEE. The CDR3 runs to 16 residues. The CDR3 sequence is CASSPLSRQGLYGYTF. The CDR3 DNA follows: TGTGCCAGCAGCCCCCTGTCGCGACAGGGTCTCTATGGCTACACCTTC.

This clone was counted between two and nine times. The chain uses TRBV13 and TRBJ1-2; D may be TRBD1 (6 bases). With 5 bases removed from V and 5 bases from J, the gap between germline ends came to 18 bases. Germline V CDR1 and CDR2: PRHDT, FYEKMQ (reference sequence). The CDR3 runs to 15 residues. The CDR3 protein is CASSPGGPGGYGYTF. The CDR3 nucleotides read TGTGCCAGCAGCCCGGGGGGCCCTGGGGGTTATGGCTACACCTTC.

This clone was counted a single time. V and J are TRBV14 and TRBJ2-5; D might be TRBD2 (6 bases). Germline CDR1 SGHDN, CDR2 FVKESK. Trimming took off 0 bases at V and 1 base at J, with 18 bases between the two ends. There are 18 residues in the CDR3. The CDR3, as DNA: TGTGCCAGCAGCCAAGATTTGATGGGGGGTCTGGTCCAAGAGACCCAGTACTTC. This codes for CASSQDLMGGLVQETQYF.

V is TRBV7-2 and J is TRBJ2-7; perhaps TRBD2 as D (5 bases). The germline V gene has CDR1 SGHTA and CDR2 FQGNSA. The CDR3 is made up of 13 amino acids. Trimming shortened V by 5 bases and J by 6 bases, and 14 bases separated the two germline ends. CDR3 nucleotide sequence: TGTGCCAGCAGCCCCCTGGGAGTGGGCGAGCAGTACTTC. Amino acid sequence: CASSPLGVGEQYF.

The chain is built from TRBV9 and TRBJ2-3; tentatively, D is TRBD2 (7 bases). Trimming took 3 bases from V and 0 from J, leaving 23 bases between them. The CDR3 is made up of 19 amino acids. Germline loops: CDR1 SGDLS, CDR2 YYNGEE. In DNA, the CDR3 is TGTGCCAGCAGCGGACAGGAGGGAGGGGGAGGTTTAAGCACAGATACGCAGTATTTT. It specifies CASSGQEGGGGLSTDTQYF.

CDR3 nucleotide sequence: TGCGCCAGCAGCCCGATAGGGACAGGCGGGACCGGGGAGCTGTTTTTT. It yields the protein CASSPIGTGGTGELFF. The V and J genes are TRBV5-1 and TRBJ2-2; 8 bases are shared with TRBD1. The CDR3 is 16 amino acids. V lost 4 bases, J lost 5 bases, and 10 bases stayed unmatched. The germline CDR1 and CDR2 sequences are SGHRS and YFSETQ.